This T cell receptor beta chain came from a study of OX40 agonist ivuxolimab in advanced cancers. Study-wide background: A male proportion of approximately 80% was recorded, with mean age 60 years and range about 23 to 80. In three patients, partial responses were observed, one with hepatocellular carcinoma and two with cutaneous melanoma.

Profiled with immunoSEQ multiplex PCR; TCRdb holds only in-frame clones, not every one. The table records fewer than 60,000 clones, roughly four fifths of them present only once. Trimming left V 0 bases short and J 0 bases short, with 1 base between. The CDR3 is 13 residues long. The germline gives CDR1 SGHKS, CDR2 YYEKEE (reference sequence). Here the sequenced sample was CD4+ or CD8+ T cells sorted from blood, taken in a trial of the OX40 agonist ivuxolimab. This sequence joins TRBV5-5 and TRBJ2-4; unclear D gene. The clonotype comes from an adult with an advanced solid tumor such as melanoma, head and neck, liver or kidney cancer. CDR3 amino acids: CASSLGAKNIQYF. CDR3 in DNA: TGTGCCAGCAGCTTGGGAGCCAAAAACATTCAGTACTTC.